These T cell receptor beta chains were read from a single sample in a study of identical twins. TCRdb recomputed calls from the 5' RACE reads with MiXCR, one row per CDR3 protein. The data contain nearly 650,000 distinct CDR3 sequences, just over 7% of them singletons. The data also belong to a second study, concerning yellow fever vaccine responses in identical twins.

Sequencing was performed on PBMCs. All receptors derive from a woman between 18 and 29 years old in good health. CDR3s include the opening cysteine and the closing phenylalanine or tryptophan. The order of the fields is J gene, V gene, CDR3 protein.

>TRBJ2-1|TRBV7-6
CASSSGAGARGEQFF
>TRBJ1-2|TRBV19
CASSAGGASYGYTF
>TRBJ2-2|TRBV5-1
CASTYWGQSTGELFF
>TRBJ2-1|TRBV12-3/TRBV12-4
CASSFQRGAGEQFF
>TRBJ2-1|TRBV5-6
CASSILDGTRYYNEQFF
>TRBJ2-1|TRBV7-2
CASSPDLLAVYNEQFF
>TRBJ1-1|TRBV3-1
CASSQDRAVNTEAFF
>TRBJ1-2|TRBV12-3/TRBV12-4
CASSWRASSNYGYTF
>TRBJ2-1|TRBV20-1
CSAEAGGPSYNEQFF
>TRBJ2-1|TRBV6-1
CASSQQGLAGINEQFF
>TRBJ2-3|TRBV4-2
CASSQGSVGRTDTQYF
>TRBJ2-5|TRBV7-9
CASSLGTGWLETQYF
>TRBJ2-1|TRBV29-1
CSVLGSGNEQFF
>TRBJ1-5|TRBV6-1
CASSQTGAFGQPQHF
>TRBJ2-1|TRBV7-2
CASSPGGGKVQFF
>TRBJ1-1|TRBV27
CASRPIRRRRGIKGTEAFF
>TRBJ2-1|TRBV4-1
CASSQVSRGQRRDWNEQFF
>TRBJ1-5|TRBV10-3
CAISEDRGGQPQHF
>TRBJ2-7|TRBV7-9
CASSFDPAYEQYF
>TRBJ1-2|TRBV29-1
CSVEDRAGYTF
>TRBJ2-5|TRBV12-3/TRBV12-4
CASSLETGTRQETQYF
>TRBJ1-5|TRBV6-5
CASSYAGSGGQPQHF
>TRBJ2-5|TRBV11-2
CASSRGTTSGGGETQYF
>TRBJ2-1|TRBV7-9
CASSLVEGDEQFF
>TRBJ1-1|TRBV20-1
CSASPQGNTEAFF
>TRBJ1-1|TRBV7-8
CASSLRRVTEAFF
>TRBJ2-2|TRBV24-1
CATSESSMNTGELFF
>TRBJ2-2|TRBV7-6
CASSWGSLGGGELFF
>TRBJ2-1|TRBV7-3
CASSQGVGYMNEQFF
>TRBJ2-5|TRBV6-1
CASSGAGAGETQYF
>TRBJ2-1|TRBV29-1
CSVVKGGNEQFF
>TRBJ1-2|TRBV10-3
CAISSSGTGNYGYTF
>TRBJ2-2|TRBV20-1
CSARNRAHREAGELFF
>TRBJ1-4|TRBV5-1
CASSLGVNRVGNEKLFF
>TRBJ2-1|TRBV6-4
CASSERLAVPGNEQFF
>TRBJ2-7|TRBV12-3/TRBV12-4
CASSSRTGISYEQYF
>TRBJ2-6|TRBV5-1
CASSLGDLPGANVLTF
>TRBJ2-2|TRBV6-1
CASSPLGILVTGELFF
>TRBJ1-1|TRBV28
CASSIPTANTEAFF
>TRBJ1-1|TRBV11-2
CASSLDLRGNTEAFF
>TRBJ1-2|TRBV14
CASSQVRKGQGFRGYTF
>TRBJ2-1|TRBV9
CASSVDQSSYNEQFF
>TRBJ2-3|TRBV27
CASSPRTSGITDTQYF